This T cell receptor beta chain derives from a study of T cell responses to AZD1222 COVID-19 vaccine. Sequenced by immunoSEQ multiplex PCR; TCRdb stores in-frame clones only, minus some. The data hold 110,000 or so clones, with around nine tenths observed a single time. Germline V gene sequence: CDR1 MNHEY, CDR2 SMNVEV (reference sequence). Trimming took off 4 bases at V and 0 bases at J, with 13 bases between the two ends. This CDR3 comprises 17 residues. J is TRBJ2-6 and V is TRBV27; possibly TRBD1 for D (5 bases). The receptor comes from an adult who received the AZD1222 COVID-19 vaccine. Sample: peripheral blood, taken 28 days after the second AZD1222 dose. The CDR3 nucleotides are TGTGCCAGCAGTTCCCCAGGGATCCCCTCTGGGGCCAACGTCCTGACTTTC. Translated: CASSSPGIPSGANVLTF.